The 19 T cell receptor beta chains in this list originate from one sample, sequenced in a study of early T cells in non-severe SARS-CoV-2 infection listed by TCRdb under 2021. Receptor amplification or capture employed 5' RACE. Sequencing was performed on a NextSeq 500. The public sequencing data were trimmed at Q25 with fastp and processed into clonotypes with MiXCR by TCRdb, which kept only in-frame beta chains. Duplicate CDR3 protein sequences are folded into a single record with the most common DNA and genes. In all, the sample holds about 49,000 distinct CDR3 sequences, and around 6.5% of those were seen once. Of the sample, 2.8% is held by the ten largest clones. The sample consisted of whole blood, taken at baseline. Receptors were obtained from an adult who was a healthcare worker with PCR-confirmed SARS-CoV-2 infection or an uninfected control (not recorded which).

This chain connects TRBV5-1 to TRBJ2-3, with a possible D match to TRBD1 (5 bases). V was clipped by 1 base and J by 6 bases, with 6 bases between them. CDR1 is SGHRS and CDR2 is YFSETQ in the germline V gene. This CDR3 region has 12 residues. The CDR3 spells CASSLKGDTQYF. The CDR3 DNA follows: TGCGCCAGCAGCTTGAAGGGGGATACGCAGTATTTT.

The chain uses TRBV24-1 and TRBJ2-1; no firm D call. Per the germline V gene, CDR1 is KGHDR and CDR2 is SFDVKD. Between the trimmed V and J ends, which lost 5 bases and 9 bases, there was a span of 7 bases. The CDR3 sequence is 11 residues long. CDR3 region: CATSGLGEQFF. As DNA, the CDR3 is TGTGCCACCAGTGGACTGGGTGAGCAGTTCTTC.

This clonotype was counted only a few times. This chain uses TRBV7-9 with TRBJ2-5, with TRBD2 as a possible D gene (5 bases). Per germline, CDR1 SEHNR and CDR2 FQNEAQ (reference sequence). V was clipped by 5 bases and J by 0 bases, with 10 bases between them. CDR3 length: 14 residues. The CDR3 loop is CASSPLANQETQYF. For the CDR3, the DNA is TGTGCCAGCAGCCCCCTAGCCAACCAAGAGACCCAGTACTTC.

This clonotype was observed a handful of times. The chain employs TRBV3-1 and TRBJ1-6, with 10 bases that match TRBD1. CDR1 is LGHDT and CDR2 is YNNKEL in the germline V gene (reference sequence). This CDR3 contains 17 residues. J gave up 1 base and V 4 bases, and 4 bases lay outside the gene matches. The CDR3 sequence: CASSLRQGASYNSPLHF. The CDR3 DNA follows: TGTGCCAGCAGCCTACGACAGGGGGCTTCCTATAATTCACCCCTCCACTTT.

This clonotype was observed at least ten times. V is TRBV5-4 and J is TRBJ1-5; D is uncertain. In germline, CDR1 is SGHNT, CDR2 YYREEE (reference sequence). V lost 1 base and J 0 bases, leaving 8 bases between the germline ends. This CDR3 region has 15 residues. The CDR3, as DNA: TGTGCCAGCAGCTTGCAAGGGCCTAGCAATCAGCCCCAGCATTTT. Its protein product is CASSLQGPSNQPQHF.

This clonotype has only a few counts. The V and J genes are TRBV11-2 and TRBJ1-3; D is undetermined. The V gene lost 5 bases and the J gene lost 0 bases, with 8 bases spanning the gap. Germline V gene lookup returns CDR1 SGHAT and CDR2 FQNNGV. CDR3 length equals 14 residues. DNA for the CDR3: TGTGCCAGCAGCCAACAAATCTCTGGAAACACCATATATTTT. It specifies CASSQQISGNTIYF.

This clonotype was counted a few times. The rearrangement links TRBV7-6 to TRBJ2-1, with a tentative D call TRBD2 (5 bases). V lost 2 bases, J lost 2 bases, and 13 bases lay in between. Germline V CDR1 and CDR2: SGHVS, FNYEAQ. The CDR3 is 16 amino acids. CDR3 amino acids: CASSLTPGSAYNEQFF. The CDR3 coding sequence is TGTGCCAGCAGCTTAACTCCGGGATCCGCCTACAATGAGCAGTTCTTC.

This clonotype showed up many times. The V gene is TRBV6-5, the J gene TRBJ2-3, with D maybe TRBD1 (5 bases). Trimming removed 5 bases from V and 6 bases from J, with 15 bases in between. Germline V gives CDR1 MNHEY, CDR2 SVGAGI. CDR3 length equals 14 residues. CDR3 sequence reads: CASSLQGSGDTQYF. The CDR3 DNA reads TGTGCCAGCAGTCTTCAGGGATCTGGGGATACGCAGTATTTT.

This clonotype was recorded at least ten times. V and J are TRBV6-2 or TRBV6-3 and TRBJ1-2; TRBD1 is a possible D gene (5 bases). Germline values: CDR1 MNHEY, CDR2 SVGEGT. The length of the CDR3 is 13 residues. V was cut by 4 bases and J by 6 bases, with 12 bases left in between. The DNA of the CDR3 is TGTGCCAGCAGTTCGGGCAGGGCGAATGGCTACACCTTC. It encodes CASSSGRANGYTF.

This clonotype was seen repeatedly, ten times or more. The chain's CDR3 is CASTGSAGELFF. DNA of the CDR3: TGTGCCAGCACCGGTTCGGCCGGGGAGCTGTTTTTT. The rearrangement joins TRBV7-9 to TRBJ2-2; D uncertain. Germline V lookup: CDR1 SEHNR, CDR2 FQNEAQ (reference sequence). V lost 7 bases, J lost 6 bases, and 9 bases lay in between. The CDR3 contains 12 residues.

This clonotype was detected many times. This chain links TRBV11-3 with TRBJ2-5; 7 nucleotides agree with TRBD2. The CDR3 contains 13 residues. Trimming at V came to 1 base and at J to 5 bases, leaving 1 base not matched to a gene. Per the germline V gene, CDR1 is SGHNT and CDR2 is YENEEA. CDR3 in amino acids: CASSLGGGETQYF. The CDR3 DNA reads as TGTGCCAGCAGCTTAGGCGGGGGTGAGACCCAGTACTTC.

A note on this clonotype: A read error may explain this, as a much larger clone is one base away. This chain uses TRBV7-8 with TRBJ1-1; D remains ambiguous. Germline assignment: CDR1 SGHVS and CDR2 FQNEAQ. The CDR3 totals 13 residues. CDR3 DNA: TGTGCCAGCAGCTTGGGAGTGAACGCTGAAGCTTTCTTT. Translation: CASSLGVNAEAFF.

Here the CDR3 reads CAWSADRGSYEQYF. CDR3 sequence (DNA): TGTGCCTGGAGCGCGGACAGGGGTTCCTACGAGCAGTACTTC. The rearrangement joins TRBV30 to TRBJ2-7; 9 nucleotides agree with TRBD1. This CDR3 spans 14 amino acids. V was clipped by 3 bases and J by 1 base; unmatched bases: 4. Germline lookup yields CDR1 GTSNPN and CDR2 SVGIG (reference sequence).

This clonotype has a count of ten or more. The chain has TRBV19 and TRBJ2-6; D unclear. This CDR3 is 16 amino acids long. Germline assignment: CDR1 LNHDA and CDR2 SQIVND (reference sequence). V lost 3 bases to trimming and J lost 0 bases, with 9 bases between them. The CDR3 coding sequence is TGTGCCAGTAGTATGGGCCCTCGCTCTGGGGCCAACGTCCTGACTTTC. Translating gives CASSMGPRSGANVLTF.

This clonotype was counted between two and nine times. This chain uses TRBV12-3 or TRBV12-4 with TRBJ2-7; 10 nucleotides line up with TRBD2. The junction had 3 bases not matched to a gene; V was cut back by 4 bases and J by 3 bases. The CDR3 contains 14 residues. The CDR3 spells CASSSSGGFYEQYF. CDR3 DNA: TGTGCCAGCAGTTCTAGCGGGGGATTCTACGAGCAGTACTTC.

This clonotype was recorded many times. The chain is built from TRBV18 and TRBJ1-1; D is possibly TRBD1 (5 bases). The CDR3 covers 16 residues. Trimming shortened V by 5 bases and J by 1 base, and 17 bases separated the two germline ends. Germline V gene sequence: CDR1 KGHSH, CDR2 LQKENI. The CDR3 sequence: CASSSITGTANTEAFF. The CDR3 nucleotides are TGTGCCAGCTCATCAATTACCGGGACGGCGAACACTGAAGCTTTCTTT.

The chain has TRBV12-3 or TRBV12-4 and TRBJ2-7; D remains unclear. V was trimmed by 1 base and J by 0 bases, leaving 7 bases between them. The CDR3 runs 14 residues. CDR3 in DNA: TGTGCCAGCAGTTTAGGGCGAAGCTCCTACGAGCAGTACTTC. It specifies CASSLGRSSYEQYF.

The CDR3 reads CASSLGPGQGAYGYTF. CDR3 sequence (DNA): TGTGCCAGCAGCTTAGGACCGGGACAGGGAGCCTATGGCTACACCTTC. This sequence joins TRBV11-2 and TRBJ1-2; TRBD1 agrees at 9 bases. After removal of 1 base from V and 4 bases from J, the junction contained 7 bases not matched to a gene. The CDR3 is made up of 16 amino acids. From germline, CDR1 is SGHAT and CDR2 FQNNGV. Filled out from reference TRBV11-2 and TRBJ1-2, the complete variable domain reads EAGVAQSPRYKIIEKRQSVAFWCNPISGHATLYWYQQILGQGPKLLIQFQNNGVVDDSQLPKDRFSAERLKGVDSTLKIQPAKLEDSAVYLCASSLGPGQGAYGYTFGSGTRLTVV.

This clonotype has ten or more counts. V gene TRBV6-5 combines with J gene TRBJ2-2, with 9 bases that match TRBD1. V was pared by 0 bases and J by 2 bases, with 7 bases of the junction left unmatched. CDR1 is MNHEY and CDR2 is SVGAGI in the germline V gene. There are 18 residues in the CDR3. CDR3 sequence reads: CASSYSPGQGTNTGELFF. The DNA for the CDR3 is TGTGCCAGCAGTTACTCTCCGGGACAGGGCACAAACACCGGGGAGCTGTTTTTT.